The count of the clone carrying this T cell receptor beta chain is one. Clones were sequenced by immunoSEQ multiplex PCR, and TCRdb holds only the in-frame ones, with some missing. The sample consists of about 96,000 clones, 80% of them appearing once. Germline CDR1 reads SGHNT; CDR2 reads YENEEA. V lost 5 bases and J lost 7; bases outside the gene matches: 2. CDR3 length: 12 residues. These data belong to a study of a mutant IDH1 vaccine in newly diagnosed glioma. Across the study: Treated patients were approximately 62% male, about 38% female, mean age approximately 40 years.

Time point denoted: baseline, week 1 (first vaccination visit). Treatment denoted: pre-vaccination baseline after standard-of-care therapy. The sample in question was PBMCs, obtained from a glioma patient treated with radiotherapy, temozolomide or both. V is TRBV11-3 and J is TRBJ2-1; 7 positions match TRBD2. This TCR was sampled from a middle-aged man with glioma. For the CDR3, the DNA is TGTGCCAGCAGCGGAGCGGGGAATGAGCAGTTCTTC. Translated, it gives CASSGAGNEQFF.